This T cell receptor beta chain was recorded in a study of CD8+CD57+ T cells in acquired aplastic anemia (dated by TCRdb to between 2017 and 2018). Context from the whole study: A mean of approximately 2.9 ug of DNA, ranging from about 0.17 to 30 ug, was extracted from sorted CD4+ and CD8+ cells. CD8+CD57+ expansion was defined as a frequency above the mean frequency observed in healthy subjects.

This clonotype showed up many times. What this receptor recognizes is not known. No much larger clonotype is one base removed from it; base qualities were not supplied. Genomic DNA was used as template for profiling of TCR beta VDJ combinations and CDR3 sequences. An Illumina HiSeq 2000 was used for TCR repertoire sequencing. As for how the authors treated the data: TRBV/TRBJ rearrangement plots, CDR3 size and DJ length profiles, and Simpson's diversity index were used to assess repertoires. The most abundant DNA sequence in the deep sequencing data was taken as the immunodominant clone. CDR3 amino acid sequences were checked for sharing between subjects and were compared against published repertoires and the VDJdb database. TCRdb reanalyzed the raw reads on its own, using fastp at Q25 for trimming and MiXCR for clone calling, and kept in-frame beta chains. CDR3 protein duplicates are merged, each entry listing the most common genes and DNA. The V and J calls follow TCRdb's processing rather than the paper's. Recorded for this sample are some 170,000 distinct CDR3 sequences; roughly 48% of them occurred a single time. 1.1% of the sample goes to the ten largest clones.

The CDR3 numbers 15 residues from cysteine through phenylalanine. Left in the record is the CDR3 DNA by itself, 45 bases read in frame from the first base. The V and J ends are trimmed by 3 bases and 1 base, leaving 11 bases between them. CDR1 is given as SGHRS and CDR2 as YFSETQ, both from the germline V gene. Expansion of CD8+CD57+ cells had been shown by flow cytometry in the patients chosen for sequencing. Every patient had severe acquired aplastic anemia, diagnosed using the International Study of Aplastic Anemia and Agranulocytosis and Camitta criteria. No therapy had been received by the patients at the time of blood sampling. The study deep-sequenced TCR repertoires of sorted CD4+ and CD8+ blood T cells from severe aplastic anemia patients and healthy subjects. Patients were enrolled under clinicaltrials.gov protocols 00001620, 01623167, 00001397, 00071045, 00081523 and 00961064 in the USA. Ficoll-Paque density gradient centrifugation was used to isolate peripheral blood mononuclear cells. Before DNA extraction, CD4+ and CD8+ T cells were sorted by FACS or by magnetic beads.

General conclusions and limits of the study: Around 31 CD8+ CDR3 sequences were shared between patients and controls but appeared highly expressed in patients and within their immunodominant clones. Between patients and healthy controls, no significant difference in CD8+ Simpson's diversity was found (P=0.060).

The sequencing sample was made of sorted CD4+, CD8+, or CD8+CD57+ T cells (not recorded which) from PBMCs. The chain joins TRBV5-1 to TRBJ1-5, and possibly TRBD1, on 6 matching bases. The sequence was obtained from a human donor with aplastic anemia. The bases are TGCGCCAGCAGCTCGGACAGCGGAAGCAATCAGCCCCAGCATTTT. Its protein reads: CASSSDSGSNQPQHF.